Given below is one T cell receptor (beta chain) in context. The V and J ends lost 3 bases and 6 bases, in that order; junction bases with no gene match: 12. This CDR3 is 17 amino acids long. The germline V gene encodes CDR1 SGHDN and CDR2 FVKESK. The data were taken from a study of blood T cell repertoires in COVID-19. TCRdb keeps only in-frame clones here, not all; method: immunoSEQ multiplex PCR. The sample lists fewer than 350,000 clones, roughly 86% seen once, with around 1% in the top ten. Cohorts were assigned according to the clinical history that participants reported. What was sequenced was PBMCs or T cells enriched from blood (not recorded which). This clonotype was sampled from a woman aged 25 to 45 who had recovered from COVID-19. The chain couples TRBV14 to TRBJ2-1, with 9 bases fitting TRBD2. CDR3 sequence: CASSQSQWLAGFNEQFF. The CDR3, as DNA: TGTGCCAGCAGCCAGAGTCAGTGGCTAGCGGGGTTCAATGAGCAGTTCTTC.